This TCR beta chain was profiled in a study of PD-L1 blockade in urothelial cancer. Looking at the study overall: The year 2014 saw patients start atezolizumab, 1,200 mg intravenously every 3 weeks. Patients' prior chemotherapy regimens numbered 0 to 3. Blood was subjected to analysis at 3 weeks (second dose) and 6 weeks following treatment start. Blood gave a median 141,255 T cells.

J was trimmed by 5 bases and V by 2 bases; bases with no gene match: 4. The CDR3 length is 15 residues. The V gene's germline CDR1 is SGHTA and CDR2 FQGNSA. Method: immunoSEQ multiplex PCR; TCRdb's copy keeps in-frame clones and lacks some. Among fewer than 50,000 clones listed, nearly 90% were seen once. The specimen was PBMCs, collected around atezolizumab (anti-PD-L1) treatment. This receptor was identified in a man between 60 and 70 years old with urothelial cancer. This chain links TRBV7-2 with TRBJ2-2, with 8 bases identical to TRBD2. The CDR3 region has the DNA TGTGCCAGCAGCTTACGGGGGGGCGGGACCGGGGAGCTGTTTTTT. It specifies CASSLRGGGTGELFF.